These 9 T cell receptor beta chains share one sample of origin, sequenced in a study of OX40 agonist ivuxolimab in advanced cancers. Assay used: immunoSEQ multiplex PCR; TCRdb lists only in-frame clones, some missing. The sample lists approximately 31,000 clones, 60% to 85% occurring once. The material was CD4+ or CD8+ T cells sorted from blood, obtained in a trial of the OX40 agonist ivuxolimab. The receptor source for this set is an adult with an advanced solid tumor such as melanoma, head and neck, liver or kidney cancer.

The chain carries TRBV18 and TRBJ2-2; D may be TRBD1 (5 bases). The CDR3 spans 14 residues. Germline-derived CDR1 and CDR2 are KGHSH and LQKENI. Trimming removed 5 bases at V and 1 base at J, with 8 bases between. This CDR3 is CASSGDRNTGELFF. CDR3 sequence (DNA): TGTGCCAGCTCAGGAGACAGGAACACCGGGGAGCTGTTTTTT.

The chain recombines TRBV29-1 with TRBJ2-6; maybe TRBD2 (5 bases). The V and J ends lost 8 bases and 0 bases respectively, with 14 bases between them. This CDR3 contains 15 residues. Germline CDR1 SQVTM, CDR2 ANQGSEA. CDR3 loop: CSCTEGYSGANVLTF. In DNA, the CDR3 is TGCAGCTGTACCGAGGGCTACTCTGGGGCCAACGTCCTGACTTTC.

The V call is TRBV6-5, the J call TRBJ2-7; unclear D gene. The germline V gene encodes CDR1 MNHEY and CDR2 SVGAGI. There are 11 residues in the CDR3. V was cut by 6 bases and J by 7 bases, with 10 bases left in between. CDR3 sequence (DNA): TGTGCCAGCAGCGGTGGTGGAGAGCAGTACTTC. The encoded protein is CASSGGGEQYF.

V gene TRBV9 combines with J gene TRBJ2-1; the D gene is possibly TRBD2 (7 bases). Germline CDR1 reads SGDLS; CDR2 reads YYNGEE. Trimming removed 0 bases at V and 9 bases at J, with 19 bases between. There are 16 residues in the CDR3. The DNA for the CDR3 is TGTGCCAGCAGCGTAGTTGGAGGGGGGGCTCTCAGTGAGCAGTTCTTC. This sequence encodes CASSVVGGGALSEQFF.

The rearrangement links TRBV5-1 to TRBJ1-5; 7 nucleotides agree with TRBD1. CDR1 and CDR2 (germline): SGHRS, YFSETQ. With 1 base clipped from V and 6 bases from J, the junction kept 7 bases outside the gene matches. This CDR3 region has 15 residues. Here the CDR3 reads CASSLSGTVGQPQHF. The CDR3 DNA follows: TGCGCCAGCAGCTTGAGTGGGACAGTTGGTCAGCCCCAGCATTTT.

V usage is TRBV9 and J usage is TRBJ1-3; D not resolved. Germline loops: CDR1 SGDLS, CDR2 YYNGEE. The ends were cut back, 3 bases at V and 0 bases at J, with 10 bases in the middle. CDR3 size: 15 residues. CDR3 sequence: CASSAFESSGNTIYF. Written as DNA, the CDR3 is TGTGCCAGCAGCGCCTTCGAGAGCTCTGGAAACACCATATATTTT.

The chain combines TRBV28 with TRBJ2-2, with 8 bases fitting TRBD1. Germline CDR1 and CDR2: MDHEN and SYDVKM. This CDR3 contains 14 residues. J gave up 6 bases and V 6 bases, and 6 bases lay outside the gene matches. The CDR3 DNA follows: TGTGCCAGCAGAGGACAGGGTTGGGCCGGGGAGCTGTTTTTT. This codes for CASRGQGWAGELFF.

By sample share, this clone is medium-sized (0.01 to 0.1%). The chain combines TRBV4-1 with TRBJ1-5; D is undetermined. Germline CDR1 is MGHRA and CDR2 is YSYEKL. The length of the CDR3 is 13 residues. Trimming removed 3 bases at V and 11 bases at J, with 14 bases between. The CDR3 nucleotides read TGCGCCAGCAGCCAGCCGAACGGGGAGGCCCAGCATTTT. Translating it yields CASSQPNGEAQHF.

The rearrangement links TRBV2 to TRBJ2-1; D perhaps matches TRBD2 (5 bases). Between the trimmed V and J ends, which lost 2 bases and 5 bases, there was a span of 16 bases. Germline assignment: CDR1 SNHLY and CDR2 FYNNEI. This CDR3 region has 16 residues. The DNA for the CDR3 is TGTGCCAGCAGTGAAATGTGGACTCCAGCCAACAATGAGCAGTTCTTC. It specifies CASSEMWTPANNEQFF.